This T cell receptor beta chain was sequenced during a study of blood T cell repertoires in COVID-19. Per the authors' pipeline: How many nucleated cells were present was estimated from reference gene primer amplification. The assay was immunoSEQ multiplex PCR, and TCRdb's table has in-frame clones only and misses some. That table furnishes V, J and clone size, whereas the DNA furnished D and trimming. Altogether approximately 70,000 clones are present, about 90% being singletons, with the ten largest covering 7.5% to 9%. In the case of this clone: One end of the junction does not line up with germline, which may come from a read error. This sample includes further DNA sequences coding for the same CDR3.

The sequence derives from a human donor in a cohort sampled during active COVID-19. Sample: peripheral blood.

The CDR3 reads CASSQRTANTEAFF. In DNA form, the CDR3 reads TGTGCCAGCAGCCAGAGGACAGCGAACACTGAAGCTTTTTTT. This chain joins TRBV14 and TRBJ1-1; D is perhaps TRBD1 (6 bases). Germline V CDR1 and CDR2: SGHDN, FVKESK. The CDR3 loop spans 14 amino acids.